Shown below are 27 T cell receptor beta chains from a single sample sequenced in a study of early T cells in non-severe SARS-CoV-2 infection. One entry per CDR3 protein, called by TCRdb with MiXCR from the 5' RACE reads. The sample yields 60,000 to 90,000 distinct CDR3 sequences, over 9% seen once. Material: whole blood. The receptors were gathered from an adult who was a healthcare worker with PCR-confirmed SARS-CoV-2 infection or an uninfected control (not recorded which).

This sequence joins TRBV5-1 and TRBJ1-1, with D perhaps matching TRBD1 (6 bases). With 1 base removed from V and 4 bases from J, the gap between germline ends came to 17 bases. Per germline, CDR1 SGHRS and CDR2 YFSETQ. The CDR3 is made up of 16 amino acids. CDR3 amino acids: CASSLLSSGASTEAFF. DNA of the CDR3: TGCGCCAGCAGCTTGTTATCTTCAGGGGCGAGCACTGAAGCTTTCTTT.

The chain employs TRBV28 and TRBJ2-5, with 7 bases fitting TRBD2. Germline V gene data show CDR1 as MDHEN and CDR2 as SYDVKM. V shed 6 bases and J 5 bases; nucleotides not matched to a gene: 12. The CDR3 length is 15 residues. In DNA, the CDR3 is TGTGCCAGCAGCATCCGGGAAGCGGGAAAGGAGACCCAGTACTTC. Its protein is CASSIREAGKETQYF. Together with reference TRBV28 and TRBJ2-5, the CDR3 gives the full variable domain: DVKVTQSSRYLVKRTGEKVFLECVQDMDHENMFWYRQDPGLGLRLIYFSYDVKMKEKGDIPEGYSVSREKKERFSLILESASTNQTSMYLCASSIREAGKETQYFGPGTRLLVL.

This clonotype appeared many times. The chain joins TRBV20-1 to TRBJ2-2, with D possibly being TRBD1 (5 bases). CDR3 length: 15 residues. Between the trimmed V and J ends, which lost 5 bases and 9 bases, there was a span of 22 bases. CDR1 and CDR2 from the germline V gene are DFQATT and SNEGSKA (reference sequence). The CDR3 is CSAPLLGLPSRELFF. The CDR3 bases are TGCAGTGCTCCTCTCTTGGGGCTGCCCTCGAGGGAGCTGTTTTTT.

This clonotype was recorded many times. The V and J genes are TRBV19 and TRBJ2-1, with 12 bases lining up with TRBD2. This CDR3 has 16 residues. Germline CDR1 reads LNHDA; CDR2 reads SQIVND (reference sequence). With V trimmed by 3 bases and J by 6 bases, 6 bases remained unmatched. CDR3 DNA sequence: TGTGCCAGTAGTATCAAACTAGCGGGAGGATCCAATGAGCAGTTCTTC. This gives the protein CASSIKLAGGSNEQFF.

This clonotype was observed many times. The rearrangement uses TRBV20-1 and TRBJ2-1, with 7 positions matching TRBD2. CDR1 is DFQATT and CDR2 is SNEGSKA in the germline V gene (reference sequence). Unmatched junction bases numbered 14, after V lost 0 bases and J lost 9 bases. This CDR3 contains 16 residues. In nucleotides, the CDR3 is TGCAGTGCTAGAGATCATGGCGGGAGCGGTCGGGTTGAGCAGTTCTTC. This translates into CSARDHGGSGRVEQFF.

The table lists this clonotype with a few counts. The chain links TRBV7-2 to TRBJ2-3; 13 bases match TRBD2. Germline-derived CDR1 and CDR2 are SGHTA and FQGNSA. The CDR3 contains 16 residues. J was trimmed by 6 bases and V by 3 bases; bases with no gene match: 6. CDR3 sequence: CASSFWTSGSLDTQYF. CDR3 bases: TGTGCCAGCAGCTTTTGGACTAGCGGGAGCTTGGATACGCAGTATTTT.

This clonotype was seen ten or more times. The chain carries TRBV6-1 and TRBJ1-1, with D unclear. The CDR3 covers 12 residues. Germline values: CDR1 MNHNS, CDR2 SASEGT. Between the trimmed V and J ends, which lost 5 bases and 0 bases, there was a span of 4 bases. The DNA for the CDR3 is TGTGCCAGCAGTAATATGAACACTGAAGCTTTCTTT. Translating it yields CASSNMNTEAFF.

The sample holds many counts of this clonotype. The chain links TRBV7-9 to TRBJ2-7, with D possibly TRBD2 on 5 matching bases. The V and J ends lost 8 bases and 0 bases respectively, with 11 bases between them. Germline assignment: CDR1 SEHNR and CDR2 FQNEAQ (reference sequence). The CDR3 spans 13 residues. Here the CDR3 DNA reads TGTGCCAGCGGAGCGGTGAGCTCCTACGAGCAGTACTTC. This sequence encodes CASGAVSSYEQYF.

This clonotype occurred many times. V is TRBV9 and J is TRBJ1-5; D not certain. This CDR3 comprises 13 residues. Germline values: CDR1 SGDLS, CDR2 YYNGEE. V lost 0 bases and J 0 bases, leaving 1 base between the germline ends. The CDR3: CASSVGSNQPQHF. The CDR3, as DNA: TGTGCCAGCAGCGTAGGTAGCAATCAGCCCCAGCATTTT.

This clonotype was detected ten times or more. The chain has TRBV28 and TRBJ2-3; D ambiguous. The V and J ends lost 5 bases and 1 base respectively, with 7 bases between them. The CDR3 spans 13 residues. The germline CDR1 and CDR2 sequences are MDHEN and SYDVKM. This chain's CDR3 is CASSLAGTDTQYF. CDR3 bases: TGTGCCAGCAGTCTGGCTGGCACAGATACGCAGTATTTT. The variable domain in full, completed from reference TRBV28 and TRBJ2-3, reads DVKVTQSSRYLVKRTGEKVFLECVQDMDHENMFWYRQDPGLGLRLIYFSYDVKMKEKGDIPEGYSVSREKKERFSLILESASTNQTSMYLCASSLAGTDTQYFGPGTRLTVL.

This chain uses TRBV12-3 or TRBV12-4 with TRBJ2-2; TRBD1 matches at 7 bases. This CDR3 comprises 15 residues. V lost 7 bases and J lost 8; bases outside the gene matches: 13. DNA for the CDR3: TGTGCCAGCACGCTCCAGGGTTTCAGGGGGGGGGAGCTGTTTTTT. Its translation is CASTLQGFRGGELFF.

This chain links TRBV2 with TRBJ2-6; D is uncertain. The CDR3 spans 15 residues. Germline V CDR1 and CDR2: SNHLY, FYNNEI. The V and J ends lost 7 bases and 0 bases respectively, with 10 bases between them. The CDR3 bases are TGTGCCAGCAATTCGGACCTCTCTGGGGCCAACGTCCTGACTTTC. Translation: CASNSDLSGANVLTF.

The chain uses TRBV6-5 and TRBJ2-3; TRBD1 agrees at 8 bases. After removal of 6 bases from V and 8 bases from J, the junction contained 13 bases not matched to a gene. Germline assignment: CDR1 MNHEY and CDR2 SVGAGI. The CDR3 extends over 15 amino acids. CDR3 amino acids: CASSPPAGGSGTQYF. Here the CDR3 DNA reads TGTGCCAGCAGCCCCCCAGCAGGGGGCTCAGGTACGCAGTATTTT.

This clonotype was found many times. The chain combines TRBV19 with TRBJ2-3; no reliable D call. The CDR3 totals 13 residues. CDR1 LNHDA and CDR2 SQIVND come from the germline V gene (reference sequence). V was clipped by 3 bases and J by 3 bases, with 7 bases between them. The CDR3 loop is CASSIERTDTQYF. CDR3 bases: TGTGCCAGTAGTATCGAAAGGACAGATACGCAGTATTTT.

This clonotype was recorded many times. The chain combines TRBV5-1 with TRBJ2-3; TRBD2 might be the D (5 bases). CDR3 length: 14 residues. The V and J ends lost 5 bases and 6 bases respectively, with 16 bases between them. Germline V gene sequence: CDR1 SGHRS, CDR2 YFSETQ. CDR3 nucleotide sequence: TGCGCCAGCAGGGTAACTAGTCTGGGCGATACGCAGTATTTT. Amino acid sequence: CASRVTSLGDTQYF.

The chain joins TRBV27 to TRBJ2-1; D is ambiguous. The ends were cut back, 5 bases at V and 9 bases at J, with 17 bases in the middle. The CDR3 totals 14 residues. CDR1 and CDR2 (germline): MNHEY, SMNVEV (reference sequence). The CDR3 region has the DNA TGTGCCAGCAGTCCTAGGAACCAACCGCCTGAGCAGTTCTTC. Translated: CASSPRNQPPEQFF.

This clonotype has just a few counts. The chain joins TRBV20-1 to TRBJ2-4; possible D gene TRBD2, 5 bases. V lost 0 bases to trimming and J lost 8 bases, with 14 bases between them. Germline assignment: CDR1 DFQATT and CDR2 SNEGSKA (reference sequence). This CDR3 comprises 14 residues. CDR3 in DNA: TGCAGTGCTAGAGACGGCACTAGTTTATACATTCAGTACTTC. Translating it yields CSARDGTSLYIQYF.

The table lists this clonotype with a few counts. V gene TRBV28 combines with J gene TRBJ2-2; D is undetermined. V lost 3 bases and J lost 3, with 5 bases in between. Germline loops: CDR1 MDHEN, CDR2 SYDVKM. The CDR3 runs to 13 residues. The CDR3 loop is CASSFRDTGELFF. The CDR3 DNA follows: TGTGCCAGCAGTTTTAGGGACACCGGGGAGCTGTTTTTT.

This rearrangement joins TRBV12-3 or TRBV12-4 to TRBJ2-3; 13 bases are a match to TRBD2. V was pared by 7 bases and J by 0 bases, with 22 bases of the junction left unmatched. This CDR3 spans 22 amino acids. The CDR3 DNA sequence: TGTGCCAGCAACACCCATCTCGACGAGGGACTAGCGGGAATAGGGAGCACAGATACGCAGTATTTT. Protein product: CASNTHLDEGLAGIGSTDTQYF.

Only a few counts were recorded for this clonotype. This CDR3 reads CASSLSTLHTQYF. DNA for the CDR3: TGTGCCAGCAGCTTATCTACGTTACATACGCAGTATTTT. The rearrangement uses TRBV7-3 and TRBJ2-3; D unclear. Trimming took 2 bases from V and 7 from J, leaving 10 bases between them. The germline CDR1 and CDR2 sequences are SGHTA and FQGTGA. The length of the CDR3 is 13 residues. The variable domain in full, completed from reference TRBV7-3 and TRBJ2-3, reads GAGVSQTPSNKVTEKGKYVELRCDPISGHTALYWYRQSLGQGPEFLIYFQGTGAADDSGLPNDRFFAVRPEGSVSTLKIQRTERGDSAVYLCASSLSTLHTQYFGPGTRLTVL.

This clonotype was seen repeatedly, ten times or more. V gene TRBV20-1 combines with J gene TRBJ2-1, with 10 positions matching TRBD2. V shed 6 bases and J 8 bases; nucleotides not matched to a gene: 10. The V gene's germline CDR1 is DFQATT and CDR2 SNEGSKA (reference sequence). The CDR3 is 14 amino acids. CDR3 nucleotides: TGCAGTGCCGACGGGGCTAGCGGGAGCCATGAGCAGTTCTTC. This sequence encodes CSADGASGSHEQFF.

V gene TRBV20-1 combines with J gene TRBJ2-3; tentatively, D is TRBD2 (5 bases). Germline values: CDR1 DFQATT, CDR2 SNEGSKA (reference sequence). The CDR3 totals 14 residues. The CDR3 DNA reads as TGCGCCCTGGAGGCCACGCTCGCAGACGATACGCAGTATTTT. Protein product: CALEATLADDTQYF.

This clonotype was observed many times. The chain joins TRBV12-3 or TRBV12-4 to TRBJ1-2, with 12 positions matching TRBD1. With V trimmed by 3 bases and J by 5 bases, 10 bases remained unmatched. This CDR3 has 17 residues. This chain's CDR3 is CASSLGTGGSSWYGYTF. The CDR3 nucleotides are TGTGCCAGCAGTTTGGGGACAGGGGGCTCGAGTTGGTATGGCTACACCTTC.

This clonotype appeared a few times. The CDR3 sequence: CASSFLGQSFRTEAFF. CDR3 nucleotides: TGTGCCAGCAGTTTCTTGGGGCAGTCATTTCGCACTGAAGCTTTCTTT. This chain uses TRBV28 with TRBJ1-1, with D maybe TRBD1 (5 bases). Germline CDR1 is MDHEN and CDR2 is SYDVKM. Deletions cut 3 bases from V and 4 bases from J, with 18 bases between. This CDR3 comprises 16 residues.

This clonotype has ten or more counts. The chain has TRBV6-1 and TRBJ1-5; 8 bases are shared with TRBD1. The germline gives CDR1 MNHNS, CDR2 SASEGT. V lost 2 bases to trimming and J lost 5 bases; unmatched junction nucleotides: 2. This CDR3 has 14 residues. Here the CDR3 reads CASSEIQGDQPQHF. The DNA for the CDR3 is TGTGCCAGCAGTGAAATACAGGGGGATCAGCCCCAGCATTTT.

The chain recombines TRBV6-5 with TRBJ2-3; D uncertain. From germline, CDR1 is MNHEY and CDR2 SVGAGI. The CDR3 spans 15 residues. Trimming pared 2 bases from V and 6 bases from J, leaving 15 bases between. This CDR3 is CASSYLGRPADTQYF. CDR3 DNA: TGTGCCAGCAGTTACCTGGGTCGACCCGCGGATACGCAGTATTTT.

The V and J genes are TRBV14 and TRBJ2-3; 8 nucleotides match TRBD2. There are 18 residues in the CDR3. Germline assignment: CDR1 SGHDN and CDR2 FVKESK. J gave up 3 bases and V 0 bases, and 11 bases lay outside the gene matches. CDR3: CASSQDSWSGRLTDTQYF. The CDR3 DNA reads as TGTGCCAGCAGCCAAGATAGTTGGAGCGGGAGACTTACAGATACGCAGTATTTT.